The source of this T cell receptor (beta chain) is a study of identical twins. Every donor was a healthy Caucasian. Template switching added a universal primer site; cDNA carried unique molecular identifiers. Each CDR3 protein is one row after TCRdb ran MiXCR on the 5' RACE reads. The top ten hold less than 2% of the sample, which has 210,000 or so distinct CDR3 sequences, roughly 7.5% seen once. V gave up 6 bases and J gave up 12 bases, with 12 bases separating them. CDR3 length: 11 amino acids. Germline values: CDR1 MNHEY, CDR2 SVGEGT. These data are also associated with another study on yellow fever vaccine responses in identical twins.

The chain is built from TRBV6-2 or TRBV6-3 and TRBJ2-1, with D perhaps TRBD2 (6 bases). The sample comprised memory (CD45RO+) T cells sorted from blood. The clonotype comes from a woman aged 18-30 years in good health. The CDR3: CASSLGGGQFF. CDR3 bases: TGTGCCAGCAGCCTCGGGGGAGGGCAGTTCTTC.